Below, 31 T cell receptor beta chains from the same sample are listed, as sequenced in a study of T cell clonotyping in hematopoietic cell transplantation. Sequenced by immunoSEQ multiplex PCR; TCRdb stores in-frame clones only, minus some. The sample records over 10,000 clones, roughly 80% being singletons. The sequencing used PBMCs, collected 100 days after allogeneic stem cell transplant. The receptors here all came from a female patient between 40 and 55 years old who had an allogeneic stem cell transplant from a related donor, so T cells may come from the graft donor. Some clones in this sample may be carry-over from other donors' samples.

V is TRBV5-6 and J is TRBJ1-5; D ambiguous. Trimming cost V 2 bases and J 5 bases, with 14 bases left between them. Germline loops: CDR1 SGHDT, CDR2 YYEEEE. The CDR3 has 15 amino acids. The CDR3 DNA sequence: TGTGCCAGCAGCTTAGGGCCTGCTGGGTATCAGCCCCAGCATTTT. Amino acid sequence: CASSLGPAGYQPQHF.

This clone was picked up a small number of times. This chain joins TRBV2 and TRBJ1-1; 7 nucleotides line up with TRBD1. In germline, CDR1 is SNHLY, CDR2 FYNNEI. V gave up 8 bases and J gave up 10 bases; unmatched junction bases: 16. There are 14 residues in the CDR3. The DNA for the CDR3 is TGTGCCAGCTTAAAGGACAGGAGGGTAGAAGGAGCTTTCTTT. Its protein product is CASLKDRRVEGAFF.

This clone showed up just a few times. This sequence joins TRBV5-4 and TRBJ2-5; 10 bases are a match to TRBD1. The CDR3 spans 17 residues. V lost 3 bases, J lost 9 bases, and 17 bases stayed unmatched. Germline-derived CDR1 and CDR2 are SGHNT and YYREEE (reference sequence). The CDR3 nucleotides read TGTGCCAGCAGCTATGGGGGTATCGGGACAGGGGTTGGGGCCCAGTACTTC. Translating it yields CASSYGGIGTGVGAQYF.

In this sample, this clone turned up a few times. The rearrangement joins TRBV29-1 to TRBJ2-5, with D tentatively TRBD2 (6 bases). The CDR3 contains 12 residues. V lost 6 bases to trimming and J lost 2 bases, with 10 bases between them. CDR1 and CDR2 (germline): SQVTM, ANQGSEA. The CDR3 reads CSVGGQQETQYF. CDR3 DNA: TGCAGCGTCGGAGGGCAGCAAGAGACCCAGTACTTC.

This clone was found a few times. V is TRBV28 and J is TRBJ2-7; unclear D gene. The CDR3 covers 16 residues. CDR1 is MDHEN, CDR2 SYDVKM, per germline. V lost 2 bases and J 3 bases, leaving 17 bases between the germline ends. The CDR3 DNA reads TGTGCCAGCAGTTTACCCCGGTCCGACCTCGGCTACGAGCAGTACTTC. This encodes CASSLPRSDLGYEQYF.

CDR3 coding DNA: TGTGCCAGCAGCCAAGGCAGGTCACCCCTCCACTTT. Its translation is CASSQGRSPLHF. The chain joins TRBV4-2 to TRBJ1-6; D not certain. The CDR3 loop spans 12 amino acids. With 1 base removed from V and 10 bases from J, the gap between germline ends came to 5 bases. Germline CDR1 and CDR2: LGHNA and YNFKEQ.

The genes are TRBV29-1 and TRBJ1-1; 11 positions agree with TRBD1. The CDR3 length is 13 residues. Germline lookup yields CDR1 SQVTM and CDR2 ANQGSEA. The ends lost 7 bases at V and 1 base at J; junction bases unmatched: 2. The CDR3 coding sequence is TGCAGCGGGACAGGGGGCGGGAACACTGAAGCTTTCTTT. This gives the protein CSGTGGGNTEAFF.

The rearrangement uses TRBV27 and TRBJ2-7, with 8 bases identical to TRBD1. Germline V gene data show CDR1 as MNHEY and CDR2 as SMNVEV (reference sequence). The CDR3 length is 13 residues. V lost 9 bases and J lost 6; bases outside the gene matches: 10. The CDR3 sequence: CASRTGLDGEQYF. The DNA for the CDR3 is TGTGCCAGTAGGACAGGGCTTGACGGCGAGCAGTACTTC.

J is TRBJ1-6 and V is TRBV2; tentative D call: TRBD1 (5 bases). The length of the CDR3 is 15 residues. Germline V gene sequence: CDR1 SNHLY, CDR2 FYNNEI. The V gene lost 3 bases and the J gene lost 15 bases, with 21 bases spanning the gap. CDR3 in amino acids: CASSEVRGPLGGLHF. The CDR3 DNA reads TGTGCCAGCAGTGAGGTCCGGGGCCCCCTCGGAGGCCTCCACTTT.

CDR3 amino acids: CASSLRRGGQGETQYF. The CDR3 nucleotides are TGTGCCAGCAGCCTTCGGCGAGGGGGCCAGGGAGAGACCCAGTACTTC. The rearrangement links TRBV5-4 to TRBJ2-5; 7 positions match TRBD1. The germline gives CDR1 SGHNT, CDR2 YYREEE (reference sequence). The CDR3 length is 16 residues. V gave up 4 bases and J gave up 4 bases; unmatched junction bases: 13.

This chain uses TRBV14 with TRBJ2-7; D uncertain. V dropped 0 bases and J dropped 9 bases, with 21 bases sitting between them. Germline loops: CDR1 SGHDN, CDR2 FVKESK. This CDR3 region has 16 residues. The CDR3 is CASSQDILAHRLGQYF. CDR3 in DNA: TGTGCCAGCAGCCAAGATATTCTGGCGCACAGATTAGGGCAGTACTTC.

The chain uses TRBV7-8 and TRBJ1-2; weak D call: TRBD1 (5 bases). The CDR3 has 16 amino acids. Per germline, CDR1 SGHVS and CDR2 FQNEAQ. Trimming stripped 2 bases from V and 0 bases from J, with 13 bases between. CDR3 amino acids: CASSLQGFGANYGYTF. CDR3 DNA: TGTGCCAGCAGCTTACAGGGTTTCGGAGCTAACTATGGCTACACCTTC.

The genes are TRBV11-2 and TRBJ1-2, with D hard to call. The CDR3 sequence is 14 residues long. V gave up 5 bases and J gave up 7 bases, with 17 bases separating them. Germline V gene lookup returns CDR1 SGHAT and CDR2 FQNNGV. The DNA for the CDR3 is TGTGCCAGCAGCCCCCAGACGACATATCCTGGCTACACCTTC. This gives the protein CASSPQTTYPGYTF.

In this sample, this clone turned up once. The chain links TRBV28 to TRBJ1-1; 10 bases are a match to TRBD1. Germline V gene lookup returns CDR1 MDHEN and CDR2 SYDVKM. The CDR3 loop spans 12 amino acids. The V gene end was trimmed by 11 bases and the J gene end by 7 bases; junction bases not matched to a gene: 7. This chain's CDR3 is CAGQGVAGEAFF. Written as DNA, the CDR3 is TGTGCCGGACAGGGGGTGGCGGGTGAAGCTTTCTTT.

A word on this clone: At one boundary the junction diverges from the germline segment, which might be a read error. The chain combines TRBV10-1 with TRBJ2-2; tentatively, D is TRBD2 (5 bases). The CDR3 loop spans 15 amino acids. The V gene's germline CDR1 is WNHNN and CDR2 SYGVQD (reference sequence). CDR3 region: CASSETRANIGELFF. The CDR3 bases are TGCGCCAGCAGTGAGACTAGAGCTAACATCGGGGAGCTGTTTTTT.

The CDR3 bases are TGTGCCAGCAGCCAAGATTACGTGGCTTTCTTT. Protein product: CASSQDYVAFF. The chain uses TRBV4-2 and TRBJ1-1; D unclear. The CDR3 extends over 11 amino acids. CDR1 is LGHNA, CDR2 YNFKEQ, per germline. Trimming took off 0 bases at V and 11 bases at J, with 7 bases between the two ends.

The rearrangement uses TRBV12-1 and TRBJ1-3; the table assigns TRBD1, which was not confirmed against the DNA. TRBV12-1 is a known pseudogene. This CDR3 spans 15 amino acids. DNA of the CDR3: TGTGCCAGCAGCTCGGGACAGCTCTCTGGAAACACCATATATTTT. Translating gives CASSSGQLSGNTIYF.

This chain connects TRBV5-4 to TRBJ2-1; D is unclear. Per the germline V gene, CDR1 is SGHNT and CDR2 is YYREEE (reference sequence). V lost 4 bases and J 3 bases, leaving 8 bases between the germline ends. CDR3 length: 13 residues. The CDR3 loop reads CASSGVRYNEQFF. The CDR3 nucleotides are TGTGCCAGCAGCGGGGTTCGCTACAATGAGCAGTTCTTC. Combining the CDR3 with reference TRBV5-4 and TRBJ2-1 gives the whole variable domain ETGVTQSPTHLIKTRGQQVTLRCSSQSGHNTVSWYQQALGQGPQFIFQYYREEENGRGNFPPRFSGLQFPNYSSELNVNALELDDSALYLCASSGVRYNEQFFGPGTRLTVL.

V gene TRBV30 combines with J gene TRBJ2-7; 7 bases agree with TRBD1. CDR1 and CDR2 (germline): GTSNPN, SVGIG (reference sequence). CDR3 length: 13 residues. The ends lost 5 bases at V and 5 bases at J; junction bases unmatched: 9. The CDR3 spells CAWGGEGADEQYF. The CDR3 DNA follows: TGTGCCTGGGGGGGTGAGGGGGCCGACGAGCAGTACTTC. Filled out from reference TRBV30 and TRBJ2-7, the complete variable domain reads SQTIHQWPATLVQPVGSPLSLECTVEGTSNPNLYWYRQAAGRGLQLLFYSVGIGQISSEVPQNLSASRPQDRQFILSSKKLLLSDSGFYLCAWGGEGADEQYFGPGTRLTVT.

The genes are TRBV4-2 and TRBJ2-6, with no clear D. V was clipped by 0 bases and J by 0 bases, with 6 bases between them. Germline assignment: CDR1 LGHNA and CDR2 YNFKEQ. The length of the CDR3 is 16 residues. Here the CDR3 reads CASSQDLGSGANVLTF. Here the CDR3 DNA reads TGTGCCAGCAGCCAAGATCTAGGCTCTGGGGCCAACGTCCTGACTTTC.

This clone came up a few times. This sample also contains other DNA sequences that code for the same CDR3. This chain uses TRBV30 with TRBJ1-2; D call uncertain. This CDR3 region has 15 residues. Trimming shortened V by 0 bases and J by 2 bases, and 13 bases separated the two germline ends. Germline-derived CDR1 and CDR2 are GTSNPN and SVGIG (reference sequence). The chain's CDR3 is CAWSVRGNFNYGYTF. The CDR3, as DNA: TGTGCCTGGAGTGTACGCGGCAACTTCAACTATGGCTACACCTTC. Variable domain in full (rest from reference TRBV30 and TRBJ1-2): SQTIHQWPATLVQPVGSPLSLECTVEGTSNPNLYWYRQAAGRGLQLLFYSVGIGQISSEVPQNLSASRPQDRQFILSSKKLLLSDSGFYLCAWSVRGNFNYGYTFGSGTRLTVV.

The rearrangement links TRBV7-8 to TRBJ1-1; D unclear. V was trimmed by 4 bases and J by 1 base, leaving 10 bases between them. Germline V gives CDR1 SGHVS, CDR2 FQNEAQ. CDR3 length equals 14 residues. This chain's CDR3 is CASSYGQANTEAFF. The CDR3 DNA reads as TGTGCCAGCAGCTACGGGCAGGCGAACACTGAAGCTTTCTTT. Using reference TRBV7-8 and TRBJ1-1 for the parts outside the CDR3, the full variable domain is GAGVSQSPRYKVAKRGQDVALRCDPISGHVSLFWYQQALGQGPEFLTYFQNEAQLDKSGLPSDRFFAERPEGSVSTLKIQRTQQEDSAVYLCASSYGQANTEAFFGQGTRLTVV.

This clone was seen only a few times. The CDR3 sequence is CASSQAGGYTF. As DNA, the CDR3 is TGCGCCAGCAGCCAAGCGGGAGGCTACACCTTC. V and J are TRBV4-1 and TRBJ1-2; D call uncertain. Germline-derived CDR1 and CDR2 are MGHRA and YSYEKL. CDR3 length: 11 amino acids. Trimming removed 1 base at V and 8 bases at J, with 5 bases between.

V is TRBV30 and J is TRBJ2-2; D gene uncertain. CDR1 and CDR2 from the germline V gene are GTSNPN and SVGIG (reference sequence). CDR3 length equals 13 residues. V lost 4 bases, J lost 6 bases, and 12 bases lay in between. The CDR3 loop reads CAWKEGPAGELFF. Here the CDR3 DNA reads TGTGCCTGGAAGGAAGGCCCCGCCGGGGAGCTGTTTTTT.

V gene TRBV4-3 combines with J gene TRBJ1-2, with D maybe TRBD1 (6 bases). V lost 0 bases, J lost 8 bases, and 13 bases lay in between. Germline loops: CDR1 LGHNA, CDR2 YSLEER. This CDR3 spans 14 amino acids. The CDR3 nucleotides read TGCGCCAGCAGCCAAGAATGGGGGGGCGGAGGCTACACCTTC. Protein product: CASSQEWGGGGYTF.

This clone appeared once. This rearrangement joins TRBV6-6 to TRBJ2-7; 7 bases are a match to TRBD2. CDR1 is MNHNY and CDR2 is SVGAGI in the germline V gene (reference sequence). J gave up 5 bases and V 6 bases, and 16 bases lay outside the gene matches. The CDR3 is 16 amino acids. CDR3 residues: CASSWKGWEGVDEQYF. CDR3 DNA: TGTGCCAGCAGCTGGAAGGGCTGGGAGGGTGTCGACGAGCAGTACTTC.

V is TRBV7-9 and J is TRBJ2-2, with 8 bases fitting TRBD2. The CDR3 spans 16 residues. V lost 2 bases to trimming and J lost 1 base; unmatched junction nucleotides: 3. The germline V gene has CDR1 SEHNR and CDR2 FQNEAQ (reference sequence). DNA for the CDR3: TGTGCCAGCAGCTTATTAGCGGGAATGAACACCGGGGAGCTGTTTTTT. This codes for CASSLLAGMNTGELFF.

This clone occurred a few times. The V and J genes are TRBV6-5 and TRBJ2-3, with 13 positions matching TRBD2. CDR3 length: 15 residues. The germline V gene has CDR1 MNHEY and CDR2 SVGAGI. V lost 6 bases and J lost 3; bases outside the gene matches: 3. CDR3 nucleotides: TGTGCCAGCAGATCGGGACTAGCGGGGACAGATACGCAGTATTTT. Residues: CASRSGLAGTDTQYF.

The chain employs TRBV2 and TRBJ2-1, with 8 bases aligning to TRBD2. J was trimmed by 8 bases and V by 5 bases; bases with no gene match: 8. Germline V gives CDR1 SNHLY, CDR2 FYNNEI. The CDR3 has 14 residues. The CDR3, as DNA: TGTGCCAGCAGTTCCGGGACTAGGATCTATGAGCAGTTCTTC. Its protein product is CASSSGTRIYEQFF.

The DNA of the CDR3 is TGTGCCAGTAGTACCGCCGGGACGGCCGGCGACGAGCAGTACTTC. Protein: CASSTAGTAGDEQYF. V gene TRBV19 combines with J gene TRBJ2-7; the D gene could be TRBD1 or TRBD2 (5 bases each). Per the germline V gene, CDR1 is LNHDA and CDR2 is SQIVND (reference sequence). V lost 4 bases, J lost 5 bases, and 18 bases lay in between. This CDR3 is built from 15 residues.

The CDR3 bases are TGTGCCAGCTGCATCCTGGGTGGACATGGCTACACCTTC. Translation gives CASCILGGHGYTF. The rearrangement links TRBV27 to TRBJ1-2; no reliable D call. V lost 8 bases and J 6 bases, leaving 16 bases between the germline ends. Germline CDR1 is MNHEY and CDR2 is SMNVEV (reference sequence). This CDR3 is built from 13 residues.